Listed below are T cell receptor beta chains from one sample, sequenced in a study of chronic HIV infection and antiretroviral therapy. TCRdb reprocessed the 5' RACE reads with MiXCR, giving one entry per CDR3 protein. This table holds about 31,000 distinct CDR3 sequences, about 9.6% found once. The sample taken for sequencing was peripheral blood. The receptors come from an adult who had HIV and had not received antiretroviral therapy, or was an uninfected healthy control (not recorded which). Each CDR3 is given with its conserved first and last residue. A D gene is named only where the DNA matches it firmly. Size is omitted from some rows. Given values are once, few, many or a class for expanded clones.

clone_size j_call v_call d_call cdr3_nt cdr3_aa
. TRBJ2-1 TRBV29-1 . TGCAGCGTTGACAGTCCCTCCCTGTTCGTCTTCTTC CSVDSPSLFVFF
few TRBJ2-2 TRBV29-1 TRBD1 TGCAGCGTTGAAGATCTTGGACAGGAGAACACCGGGGAGCTGTTTTTT CSVEDLGQENTGELFF
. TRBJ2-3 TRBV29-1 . TGCAGCGTTGGGACCCTCTTTCGGACAGATACGCAGTATTTT CSVGTLFRTDTQYF
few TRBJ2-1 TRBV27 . TGTGCCAGCGGCCAATCCTACAATGAGCAGTTCTTC CASGQSYNEQFF
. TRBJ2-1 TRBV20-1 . TGCAGCGCCGGGGGCATTGAGCAGTTCTTC CSAGGIEQFF
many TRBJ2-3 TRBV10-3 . TGTGCCAGCCATGGGATAGGGCGCACAGATACGCAGTATTTT CASHGIGRTDTQYF
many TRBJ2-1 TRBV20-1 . TGCAGTGCCCAACAGGGCCCTAGCTCCTACAATGAGCAGTTCTTC CSAQQGPSSYNEQFF
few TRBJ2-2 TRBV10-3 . TGTGCCATCAGGAAGGACGGGGACACCGGGGAGCTGTTTTTT CAIRKDGDTGELFF
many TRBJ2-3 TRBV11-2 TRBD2 TGTGCCAGCAGCGCTCAACTAGCGACAGATACGCAGTATTTT CASSAQLATDTQYF
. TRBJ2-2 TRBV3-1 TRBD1 TGTGCCAGCAGCCAAGATTTGGGACAGGGGGCCGGGGAGCTGTTTTTT CASSQDLGQGAGELFF
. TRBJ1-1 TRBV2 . TGTGCCAGCAACCGGGGGGGCACTGAAGCTTTCTTT CASNRGGTEAFF
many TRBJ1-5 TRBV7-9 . TGTGCCAGCAGCCTTGAGGGTTACAACAAGCCCCAGCATTTT CASSLEGYNKPQHF
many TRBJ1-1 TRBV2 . TGTGCCAGCAGATCAGGGATGAACACTGAAGCTTTCTTT CASRSGMNTEAFF
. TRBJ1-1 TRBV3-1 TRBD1 TGTGCCAGCAGCCCGGGGGACAGGGGGCGCGAGACTGAAGCTTTCTTT CASSPGDRGRETEAFF
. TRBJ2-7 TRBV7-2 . TGTGCCAGCAGCTTGGAGGAGGCAGAGGACGAGCAGTACTTC CASSLEEAEDEQYF
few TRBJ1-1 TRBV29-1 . TGCAGCGTTGAAGATCTGGTGTGGTCACGGAGCACTGAAGCTTTCTTT CSVEDLVWSRSTEAFF
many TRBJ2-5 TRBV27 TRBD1 TGTGCCAGCAGTTTATTGTCGGACAGGGGTGAAGAGACCCAGTACTTC CASSLLSDRGEETQYF
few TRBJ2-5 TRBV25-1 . TGTGCCAGCAGTGAACCGGGACCCCAAGAGACCCAGTACTTC CASSEPGPQETQYF
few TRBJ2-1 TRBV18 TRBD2 TGTGCCAGCTCACCACCTGGGCTAGCGGGAGTATTGAATGAGCAGTTCTTC CASSPPGLAGVLNEQFF
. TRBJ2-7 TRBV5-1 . TGCGCCAGCAGCTTGGATCCCAGCTCCTACGAGCAGTACTTC CASSLDPSSYEQYF
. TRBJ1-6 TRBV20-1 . TGCAGTGCTAGAGGGGACGGGAATTCACCCCTCCACTTT CSARGDGNSPLHF
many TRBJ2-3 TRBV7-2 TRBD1 TGTGCCAGCAGCGCGTTGACAGGGGGAGAGACAGATACGCAGTATTTT CASSALTGGETDTQYF
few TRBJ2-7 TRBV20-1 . TGCAGTGCTGTTGGGACGGGAGAAAAAGGGCTGTACTTC CSAVGTGEKGLYF
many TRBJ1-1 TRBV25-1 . TGTGCCAGCAGTGAAGTAGGGGGAGGCAGGTCGAACACTGAAGCTTTCTTT CASSEVGGGRSNTEAFF
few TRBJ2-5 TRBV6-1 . TGTGCCAGCAGTGAGATGCGGACCCAGTACTTC CASSEMRTQYF
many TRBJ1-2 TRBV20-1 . TGCAGTGCTAGAAATCCTACGGGAGGCTACACCTTC CSARNPTGGYTF
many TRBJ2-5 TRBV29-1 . TGCAGCGTTGAAGATGACGAGACCCAGTACTTC CSVEDDETQYF
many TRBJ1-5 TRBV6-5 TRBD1 TGTGCCAGCAGTCGTCGACAGGGGGCCCATCAGCCCCAGCATTTT CASSRRQGAHQPQHF
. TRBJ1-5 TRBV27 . TGTGCCAGCAGTTTAAGGGGAGTCGGACAGCCCCAGCATTTT CASSLRGVGQPQHF
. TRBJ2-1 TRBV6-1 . TGTGCCAGCAGTGTCCAGTACAATGAGCAGTTCTTC CASSVQYNEQFF
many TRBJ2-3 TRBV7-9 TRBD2 TGTGCCAGCACCCTGGGACTAGCGGTGACAGATACGCAGTATTTT CASTLGLAVTDTQYF
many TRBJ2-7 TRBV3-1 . TGTGCCAGCAGCCAAGAGGGCGAGCAGTACTTC CASSQEGEQYF
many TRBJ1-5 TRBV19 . TGTGCCAGTACAGGGAAATTCAATAGCAATCAGCCCCAGCATTTT CASTGKFNSNQPQHF
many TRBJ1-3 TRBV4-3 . TGCGCCAGCAGTCTTACAGGGAACTCTGGAAACACCATATATTTT CASSLTGNSGNTIYF
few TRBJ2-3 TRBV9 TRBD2 TGTGCCAGCAGCGTAGGCGGGGGGCCTACAGATACGCAGTATTTT CASSVGGGPTDTQYF
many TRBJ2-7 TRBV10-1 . TGCGCCAGCAGTGATATTGACAGGTCCTACGAGCAGTACTTC CASSDIDRSYEQYF
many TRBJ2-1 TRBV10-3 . TGTGCCATCAGGAGAGGGGGAATGAAGAATGAGCAGTTCTTC CAIRRGGMKNEQFF
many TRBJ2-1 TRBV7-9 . TGTGCCAGCAGCTTTCCGGTCGGCGGGATCGATGAGCAGTTCTTC CASSFPVGGIDEQFF
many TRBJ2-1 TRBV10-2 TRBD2 TGCGCCAGCGGGGGACTAGCGGGAGAGGGGGAGCAGTTCTTC CASGGLAGEGEQFF
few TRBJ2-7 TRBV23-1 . TGCGCCTATCCTGCCCGGGGAAGACCCTACGAGCAGTACTTC CAYPARGRPYEQYF
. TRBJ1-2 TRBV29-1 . TGCAGCGTTGATGTAAATGGCTACACCTTC CSVDVNGYTF
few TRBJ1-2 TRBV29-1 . TGCAGCGTCTCGTACCAAGACTATGGCTACACCTTC CSVSYQDYGYTF
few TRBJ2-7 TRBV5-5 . TGTGCCAGCAGCTTGTTGGGCGGAACCAGCTCCTACGAGCAGTACTTC CASSLLGGTSSYEQYF
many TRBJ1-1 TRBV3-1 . TGTGCCAGCAGCCAAGGGGGACTTAATGAAGCTTTCTTT CASSQGGLNEAFF
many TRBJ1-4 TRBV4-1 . TGCGCCAGCAGCCGGGCCGAAGGTGAAAAACTGTTTTTT CASSRAEGEKLFF
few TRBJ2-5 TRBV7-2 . TGTGCCAGCAGCCCCGGACATCAAGAGACCCAGTACTTC CASSPGHQETQYF
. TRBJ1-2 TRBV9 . TGTGCCAGCAGCGTAGAACCCGCCTCGAAAACGTTAAACTATGGCTACACCTTC CASSVEPASKTLNYGYTF
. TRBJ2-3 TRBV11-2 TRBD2 TGTGCCAGCAGTCGAGGACTAGCCGGCACAGATACGCAGTATTTT CASSRGLAGTDTQYF
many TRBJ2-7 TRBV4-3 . TGCGCCAGCAGCCAAGACATGGACTTCACCTACGAGCAGTACTTC CASSQDMDFTYEQYF
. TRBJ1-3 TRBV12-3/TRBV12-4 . TGTGCCAGCAGTTTAAGGTCTAGCACCATATATTTT CASSLRSSTIYF
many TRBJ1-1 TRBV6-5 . TGTGCCAGCAGTTACTTAGCCGGGAACACTGAAGCTTTCTTT CASSYLAGNTEAFF